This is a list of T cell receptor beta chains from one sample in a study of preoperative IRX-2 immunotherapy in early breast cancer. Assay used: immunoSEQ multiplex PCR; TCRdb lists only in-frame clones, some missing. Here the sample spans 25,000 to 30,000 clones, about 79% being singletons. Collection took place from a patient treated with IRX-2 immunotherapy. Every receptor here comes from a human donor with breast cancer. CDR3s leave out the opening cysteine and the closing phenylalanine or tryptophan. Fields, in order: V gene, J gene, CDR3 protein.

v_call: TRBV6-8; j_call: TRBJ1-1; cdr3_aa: ASSYSPGAGTEAF
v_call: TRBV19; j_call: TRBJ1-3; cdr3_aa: ASRYRESGNTIY
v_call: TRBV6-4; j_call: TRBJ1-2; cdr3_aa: ASSYLIGEPRYT
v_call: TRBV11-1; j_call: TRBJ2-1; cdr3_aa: ASSLGGANNEQF
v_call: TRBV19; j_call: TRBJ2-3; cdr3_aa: ASGSRDRQY
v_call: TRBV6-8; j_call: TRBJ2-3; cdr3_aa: ASSLTGPTDTQY
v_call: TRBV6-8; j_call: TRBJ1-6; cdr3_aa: ASSYSTVGSPLH
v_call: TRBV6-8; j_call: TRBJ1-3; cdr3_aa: ASTRRSGNTIY
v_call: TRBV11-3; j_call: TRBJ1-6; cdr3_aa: ASSPGRGQEVSPLH
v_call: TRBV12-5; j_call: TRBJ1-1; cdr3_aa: ASGLGQVNTEAF
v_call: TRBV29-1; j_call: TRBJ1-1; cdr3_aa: SVDRGDTEAF
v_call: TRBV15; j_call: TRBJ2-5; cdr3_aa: ATSRGIAGEETRGGAETQY
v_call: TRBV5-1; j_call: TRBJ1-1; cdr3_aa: ASSFTGQGNTEAF
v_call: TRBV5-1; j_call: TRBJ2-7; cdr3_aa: ASSLAPGRLYEQY
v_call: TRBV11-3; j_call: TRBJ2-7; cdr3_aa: ASSLRTGSYEQY
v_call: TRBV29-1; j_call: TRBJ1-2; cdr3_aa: SVIGGIDGYT
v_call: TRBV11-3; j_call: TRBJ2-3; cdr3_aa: ASSLTSGPGGDTQY
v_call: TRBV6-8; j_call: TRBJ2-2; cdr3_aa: ASSLEGNTGELF
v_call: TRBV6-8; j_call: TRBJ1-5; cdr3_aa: ASSTPTGGGIQPQH
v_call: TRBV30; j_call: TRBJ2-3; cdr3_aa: AWGQGLSTDTQY
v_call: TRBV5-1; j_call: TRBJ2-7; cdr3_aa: ASSLGTSGYYEQY
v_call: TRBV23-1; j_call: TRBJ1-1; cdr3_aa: ASSQSQPGRRAF
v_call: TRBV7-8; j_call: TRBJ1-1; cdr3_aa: ASSPETGLGAF
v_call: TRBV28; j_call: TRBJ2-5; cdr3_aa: ASSPRGGGTRQETQY
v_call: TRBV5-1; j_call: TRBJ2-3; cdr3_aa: ASSFWTATDTQY
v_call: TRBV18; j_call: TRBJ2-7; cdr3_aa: ASSPGGESEQY
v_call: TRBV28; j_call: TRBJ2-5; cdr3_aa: ASSAGEEETQY
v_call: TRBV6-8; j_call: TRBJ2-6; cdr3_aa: ASSPKLSGANVLT
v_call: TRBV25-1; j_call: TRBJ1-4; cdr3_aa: ASSAGGATNEKLF
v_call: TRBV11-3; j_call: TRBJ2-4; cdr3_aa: ASSLGRRSDIQY
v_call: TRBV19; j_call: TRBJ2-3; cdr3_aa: ASSPTDRSSTDTQY
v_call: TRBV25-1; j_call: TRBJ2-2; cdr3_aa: ASHFLGLQLDTGELF
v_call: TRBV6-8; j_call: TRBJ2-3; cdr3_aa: ASSTISGSTDTQY
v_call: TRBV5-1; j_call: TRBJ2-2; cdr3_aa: ASSLPTSGRAPNTGELF
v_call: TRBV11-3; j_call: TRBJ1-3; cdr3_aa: ASSASGVSGNTIY
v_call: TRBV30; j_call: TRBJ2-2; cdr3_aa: ACPGTGFPGELF
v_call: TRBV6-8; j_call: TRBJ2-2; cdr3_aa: ASSGPPGGLRELF
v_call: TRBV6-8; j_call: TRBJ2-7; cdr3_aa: ASSGTGIYEQY
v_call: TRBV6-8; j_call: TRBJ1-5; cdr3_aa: ASRNIRVSSNQPQH
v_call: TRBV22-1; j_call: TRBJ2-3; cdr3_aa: ASSYHAWSQADTDTQY
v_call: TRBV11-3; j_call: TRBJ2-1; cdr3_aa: ASSSGLLSGGLHEQF
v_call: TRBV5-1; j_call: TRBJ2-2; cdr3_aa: ASFEGTNTGELF
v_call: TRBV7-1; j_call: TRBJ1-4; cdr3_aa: ASSSRRDGNEKLF
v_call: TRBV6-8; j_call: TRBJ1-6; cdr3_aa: ASSYWNRANSPLH
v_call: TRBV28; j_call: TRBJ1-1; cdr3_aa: ASHSNPRGNTEAF
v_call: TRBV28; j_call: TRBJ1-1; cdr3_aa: ASSAYRHTEAF
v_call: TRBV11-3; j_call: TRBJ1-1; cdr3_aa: ASSLTYRGNTEAF
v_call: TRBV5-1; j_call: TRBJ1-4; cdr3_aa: ASSLGLWRGFNEKLF
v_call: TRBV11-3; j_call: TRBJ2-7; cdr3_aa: ASSRPGQGPGWSYEQY
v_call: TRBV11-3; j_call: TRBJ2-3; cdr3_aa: ASSLDSRGDTQY
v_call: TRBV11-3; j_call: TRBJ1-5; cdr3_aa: ASSPHRGRVQPQH
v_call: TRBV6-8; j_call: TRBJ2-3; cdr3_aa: ASSRTRSTDTQY
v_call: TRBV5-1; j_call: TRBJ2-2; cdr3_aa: ASSARLAGVTGELF
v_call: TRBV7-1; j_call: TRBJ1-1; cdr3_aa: ASNLQGLTEAF
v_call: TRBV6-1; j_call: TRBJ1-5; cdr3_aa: ASSEALWGSHQPQH